The rows below give T cell receptor beta chains drawn from one sample of a study of radiotherapy plus CTLA-4 blockade in lung cancer. The protocol was immunoSEQ multiplex PCR, while the TCRdb copy is restricted to in-frame clones and leaves out a portion. Here the sample spans over 75,000 clones, 83% being singletons. The source was peripheral blood, collected from a patient treated with radiotherapy plus ipilimumab. Receptors were obtained from a human donor with non-small cell lung cancer who had stable disease on radiotherapy plus ipilimumab. Both conserved end residues are part of each CDR3. The D gene is left open where the match is weak.

v_call | d_call | cdr3_aa
TRBV11-2 | . | CASSPLGRTSSYNEQFF
TRBV27 | . | CASSLSPARLMNTEAFF
TRBV2 | TRBD2 | CASPRGGGTDTQYF
TRBV18 | . | CASSPPSNEKLFF
TRBV25-1 | . | CASSEQNTDTQYF
TRBV7-2 | . | CASSLGQKGSETQYF
TRBV9 | . | CASSVDIAGELFF
TRBV7-8 | . | CASSSETGAFF
TRBV6-5 | . | CASSYDPQKGAFF
TRBV29-1 | TRBD1 | CSVTGRSSYEQYF
TRBV6-6 | . | CASTYIPTNEKLFF
TRBV6-1 | TRBD2 | CASRGLAGGPNEQFF
TRBV5-1 | . | CASSFDPDTQYF
TRBV27 | TRBD2 | CASSLSRLAGNEQFF
TRBV6-6 | . | CASSSLGTDSYEQYF
TRBV6-1 | TRBD2 | CASSPGTRDEQFF
TRBV5-1 | . | CASATTKQGTDTQYF